Here is one TCR beta chain with its context. The protocol was immunoSEQ multiplex PCR, while the TCRdb copy is restricted to in-frame clones and leaves out a portion. The sample has 60,000 to 70,000 clones; roughly 82% are singletons. The data are from a study of OX40 agonist ivuxolimab in advanced cancers. With 6 bases clipped from V and 5 bases from J, the junction kept 5 bases outside the gene matches. Germline-derived CDR1 and CDR2 are MNHEY and SVGAGI. The CDR3 contains 13 residues. The cohort excluded patients with autoimmune disease history or systemic immunosuppression. The starting material was CD4+ or CD8+ T cells sorted from blood, obtained in a trial of the OX40 agonist ivuxolimab. The chain uses TRBV6-5 and TRBJ2-5, with 8 bases that match TRBD1. The clonotype comes from an adult with an advanced solid tumor such as melanoma, head and neck, liver or kidney cancer. As DNA, the CDR3 is TGTGCCAGCAGCAGGGGGCTGTATGAGACCCAGTACTTC. Protein: CASSRGLYETQYF.